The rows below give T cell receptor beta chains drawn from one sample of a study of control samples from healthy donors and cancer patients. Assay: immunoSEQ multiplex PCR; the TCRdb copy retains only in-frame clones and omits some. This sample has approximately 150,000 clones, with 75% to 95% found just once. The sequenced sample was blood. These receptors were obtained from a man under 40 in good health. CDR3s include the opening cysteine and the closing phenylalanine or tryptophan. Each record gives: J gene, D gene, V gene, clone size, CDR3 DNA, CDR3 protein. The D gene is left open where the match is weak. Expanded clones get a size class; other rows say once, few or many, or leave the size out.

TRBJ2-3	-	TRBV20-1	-	TGCAGTGCTAGAGACAGGGTTACGCAGTATTTT	CSARDRVTQYF
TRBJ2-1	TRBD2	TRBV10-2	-	TGCGCCAGCAGTGAGTTGCTAGCGGGGGGTTACTACAATGAGCAGTTCTTC	CASSELLAGGYYNEQFF
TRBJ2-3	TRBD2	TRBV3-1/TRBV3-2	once	TGTGCCAGCAGCCAGCTAGCGGGTCCTAGCACAGATACGCAGTATTTT	CASSQLAGPSTDTQYF
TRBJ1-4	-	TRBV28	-	TGTGCCAGCAGTTTTTTCCTGAATGAAAAACTGTTTTTT	CASSFFLNEKLFF
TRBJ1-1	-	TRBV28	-	TGTGCCAGCAGTTACTCCTGGGGGGCGAGGGACACTGAAGCTTTCTTT	CASSYSWGARDTEAFF
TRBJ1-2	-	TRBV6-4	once	TGTGCCAGCAGTGACCCCCACTCGGACAGACATCTTAACTATGGCTACACCTTC	CASSDPHSDRHLNYGYTF
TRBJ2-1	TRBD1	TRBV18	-	TGTGCCAGCTCAAATACCGGGACAGGGAGAAATGAGCAGTTCTTC	CASSNTGTGRNEQFF
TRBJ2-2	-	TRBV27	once	TGTGCCAGCACCCGACCTGGCGGGCTGGACACCGGGGAGCTGTTTTTT	CASTRPGGLDTGELFF
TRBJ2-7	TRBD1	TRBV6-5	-	TGTGCCAGCAGTTACCGGACAGGGGGCTACGAGCAGTACTTC	CASSYRTGGYEQYF
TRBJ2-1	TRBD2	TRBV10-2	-	TGCGCCAGCAGTGAGGGCGGGGGACCGAGGAATGAGCAGTTCTTC	CASSEGGGPRNEQFF